This TCR beta chain was observed in a study of CXCR3-negative and CXCR3-positive naive CD8 T cells. Overall study findings and caveats: The study found that naive CXCR3-negative and CXCR3-positive cells shared TRBV-TRBJ usage, while memory cells differed.

All TRB cDNA libraries came from 5' RACE performed with UMI labels. For each CDR3 protein, TCRdb gives one entry from its re-call of the 5' RACE reads, without DNA. The specimen's table records some 22,000 distinct CDR3 sequences. As regards this clonotype: The antigen is undetermined.

The source of this sequence is a human donor in good health. Some clones in this sample may be carry-over from other donors' samples. Sequencing was done on a sample of memory CD8+ T cells from blood.

CDR3: CASRMYYEQYF. This chain joins TRBV28 and TRBJ2-7. This CDR3 is 11 amino acids long. Germline V CDR1 and CDR2: MDHEN, SYDVKM.